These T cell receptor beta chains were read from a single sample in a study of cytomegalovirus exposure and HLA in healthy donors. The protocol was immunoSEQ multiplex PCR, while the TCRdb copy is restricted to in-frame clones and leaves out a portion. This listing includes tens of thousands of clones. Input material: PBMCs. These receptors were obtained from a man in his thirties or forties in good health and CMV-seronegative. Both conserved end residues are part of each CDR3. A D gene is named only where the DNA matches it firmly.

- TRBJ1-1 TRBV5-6 CASSGENTEAFF TGTGCCAGCAGCGGAGAAAACACTGAAGCTTTCTTT
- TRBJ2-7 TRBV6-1 CASSEVTGNEQYF TGTGCCAGCAGTGAAGTCACAGGGAACGAGCAGTACTTC
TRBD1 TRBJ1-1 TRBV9 CASSVGQGALNTEAFF TGTGCCAGCAGCGTAGGACAGGGGGCCTTAAACACTGAAGCTTTCTTT
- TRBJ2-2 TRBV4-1 CASSQFNYNTGELFF TGCGCCAGCAGCCAATTCAACTATAACACCGGGGAGCTGTTTTTT
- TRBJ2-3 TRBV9 CASSVEGGSPDTQYF TGTGCCAGCAGCGTAGAAGGAGGTAGCCCAGATACGCAGTATTTT
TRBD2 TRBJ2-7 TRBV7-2 CASSWASGSTYEQYF TGTGCCAGCAGCTGGGCTAGCGGGAGTACCTACGAGCAGTACTTC
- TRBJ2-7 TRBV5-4 CASSLGRSTIVEQYF TGTGCCAGCAGCTTGGGGAGGTCAACTATCGTCGAGCAGTACTTC
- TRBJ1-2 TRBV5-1 CASSLDEANYGYTF TGCGCCAGCAGCTTGGATGAGGCCAACTATGGCTACACCTTC
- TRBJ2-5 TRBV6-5 CASSYPGLETQYF TGTGCCAGCAGTTACCCCGGGTTGGAGACCCAGTACTTC
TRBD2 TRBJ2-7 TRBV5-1 CASSFLAGGPGYEQYF TGCGCCAGCAGCTTCCTAGCGGGAGGGCCGGGGTACGAGCAGTACTTC
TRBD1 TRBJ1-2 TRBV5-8 CASSPRQGGPPLYGYTF TGTGCCAGCAGCCCGCGACAGGGGGGGCCCCCTCTTTATGGCTACACCTTC
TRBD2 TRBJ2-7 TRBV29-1 CSVEGLAGREQYF TGCAGCGTTGAAGGCCTAGCGGGAAGGGAGCAGTACTTC
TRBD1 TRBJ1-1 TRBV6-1 CASSDLGRGPTEAFF TGTGCCAGCAGTGATTTGGGCAGGGGGCCTACTGAAGCTTTCTTT
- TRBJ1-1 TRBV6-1 CASSSYDTEAFF TGTGCCAGCAGCTCGTATGACACTGAAGCTTTCTTT
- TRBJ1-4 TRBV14 CASSPGLFF TGTGCCAGCAGCCCCGGACTGTTTTTT
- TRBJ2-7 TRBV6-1 CASLGLAYEQYF TGTGCCAGCCTGGGGCTGGCCTACGAGCAGTACTTC
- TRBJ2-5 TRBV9 CASSVGVPLTPKETQYF TGTGCCAGCAGCGTAGGCGTCCCCCTCACTCCAAAAGAGACCCAGTACTTC
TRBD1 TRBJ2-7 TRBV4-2 CASSPGTDYEQYF TGTGCCAGCAGCCCCGGGACAGACTACGAGCAGTACTTC